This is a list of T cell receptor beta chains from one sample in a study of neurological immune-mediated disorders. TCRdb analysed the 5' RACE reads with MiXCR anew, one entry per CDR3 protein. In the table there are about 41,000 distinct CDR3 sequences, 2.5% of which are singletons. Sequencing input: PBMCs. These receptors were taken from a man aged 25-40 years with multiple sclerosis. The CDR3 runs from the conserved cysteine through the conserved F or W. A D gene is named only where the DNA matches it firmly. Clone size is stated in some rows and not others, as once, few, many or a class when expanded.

CDR3 DNA: TGCGCCAGCAGCCCGGGGACAGCGAATTCACCCCTCCACTTT; CDR3 protein: CASSPGTANSPLHF; D gene: TRBD1; V gene: TRBV5-1; J gene: TRBJ1-6; clone size: many
CDR3 DNA: TGCGCCAGCAGCTCGGGACTAGGGTACGCTGCTGAGCAGTTCTTC; CDR3 protein: CASSSGLGYAAEQFF; D gene: TRBD2; V gene: TRBV5-1; J gene: TRBJ2-1; clone size: many
CDR3 DNA: TGTGCCAGCAGCACAGGGAATCAGCCCCAGCATTTT; CDR3 protein: CASSTGNQPQHF; D gene: -; V gene: TRBV12-3/TRBV12-4; J gene: TRBJ1-5; clone size: many
CDR3 DNA: TGCAGTGCTAGAGGTCCTTTGGGGTTCGGGACTAGCGGGGGCACAGATACGCAGTATTTT; CDR3 protein: CSARGPLGFGTSGGTDTQYF; D gene: TRBD2; V gene: TRBV20-1; J gene: TRBJ2-3; clone size: many
CDR3 DNA: TGTGCCAGCAGCCTTCGAGCGGGAGTCACAGATACGCAGTATTTT; CDR3 protein: CASSLRAGVTDTQYF; D gene: TRBD2; V gene: TRBV9; J gene: TRBJ2-3; clone size: many
CDR3 DNA: TGTGCCAGCAGATCTAGCTCCCACGAGCAGTACTTC; CDR3 protein: CASRSSSHEQYF; D gene: -; V gene: TRBV12-3/TRBV12-4; J gene: TRBJ2-7; clone size: many
CDR3 DNA: TGTGCCAGCAGCCGGAACCCCACGCTCGGAGAGACCCAGTACTTC; CDR3 protein: CASSRNPTLGETQYF; D gene: -; V gene: TRBV7-8; J gene: TRBJ2-5; clone size: many
CDR3 DNA: TGTGCCAGCAGTCCGGGACTAGCGGCGTCAAGGCGGTACTTC; CDR3 protein: CASSPGLAASRRYF; D gene: TRBD2; V gene: TRBV6-2/TRBV6-3; J gene: TRBJ2-4; clone size: many
CDR3 DNA: TGCAGTGCCCAATACGGGGGGGCTGGGACAGATACGCAGTATTTT; CDR3 protein: CSAQYGGAGTDTQYF; D gene: TRBD2; V gene: TRBV20-1; J gene: TRBJ2-3; clone size: many
CDR3 DNA: TGTGCCAGCAAAAGGGGGGATACGCAGTATTTT; CDR3 protein: CASKRGDTQYF; D gene: -; V gene: TRBV6-5; J gene: TRBJ2-3; clone size: many
CDR3 DNA: TGCGCCAGCAGCTCCTCTCAAAGGGCCAGACCGAACACCGGGGAGCTGTTTTTT; CDR3 protein: CASSSSQRARPNTGELFF; D gene: -; V gene: TRBV5-1; J gene: TRBJ2-2; clone size: few
CDR3 DNA: TGCGCCAGCAGCTTGGAGGCAGCTAGCACAGATACGCAGTATTTT; CDR3 protein: CASSLEAASTDTQYF; D gene: -; V gene: TRBV5-1; J gene: TRBJ2-3; clone size: many
CDR3 DNA: TGTGCCAGCAGCCACCTCACAGGGGCAAACACCTTC; CDR3 protein: CASSHLTGANTF; D gene: TRBD1; V gene: TRBV3-1; J gene: TRBJ1-2; clone size: many
CDR3 DNA: TGCAGTGCTAGCCGGGGGGCGGAGACCGAGACCCAGTACTTC; CDR3 protein: CSASRGAETETQYF; D gene: -; V gene: TRBV20-1; J gene: TRBJ2-5; clone size: many
CDR3 DNA: TGCGCCAGCAGCTCGGACTTAAATTCACCCCTCCACTTT; CDR3 protein: CASSSDLNSPLHF; D gene: -; V gene: TRBV5-1; J gene: TRBJ1-6; clone size: many
CDR3 DNA: TGTGCCAGCAGCTTAGATTGGGATGGCTACACCTTC; CDR3 protein: CASSLDWDGYTF; D gene: -; V gene: TRBV7-9; J gene: TRBJ1-2; clone size: many
CDR3 DNA: TGTGCCAGCAGCCCAGTCGGGACAGCCTACGAGCAGTACTTC; CDR3 protein: CASSPVGTAYEQYF; D gene: TRBD1; V gene: TRBV7-7; J gene: TRBJ2-7; clone size: many
CDR3 DNA: TGCAGCGTTAGGGTGACAGATCCCGGGGAGCTGTTTTTT; CDR3 protein: CSVRVTDPGELFF; D gene: -; V gene: TRBV29-1; J gene: TRBJ2-2; clone size: few
CDR3 DNA: TGTGCCAGCAGCTTTTGGGCCGGGGAGCTGTTTTTT; CDR3 protein: CASSFWAGELFF; D gene: -; V gene: TRBV7-2; J gene: TRBJ2-2; clone size: many
CDR3 DNA: TGTGCCAGCGGGATTTACACAGATACGCAGTATTTT; CDR3 protein: CASGIYTDTQYF; D gene: -; V gene: TRBV7-9; J gene: TRBJ2-3; clone size: many
CDR3 DNA: TGTGCCAGCAGCCCTACACGGAATGAGCAGTTCTTC; CDR3 protein: CASSPTRNEQFF; D gene: -; V gene: TRBV11-2; J gene: TRBJ2-1; clone size: many
CDR3 DNA: TGCGCCAGCAGCTTGGGACAGGGAGGCAGGACTGAAGCTTTCTTT; CDR3 protein: CASSLGQGGRTEAFF; D gene: TRBD1; V gene: TRBV5-1; J gene: TRBJ1-1; clone size: many
CDR3 DNA: TGCGCCAGCAGCTTGGGGACGGTGAACTATGGCTACACCTTC; CDR3 protein: CASSLGTVNYGYTF; D gene: -; V gene: TRBV5-1; J gene: TRBJ1-2; clone size: many
CDR3 DNA: TGCAGTGCTACTCTCTCCTTGACTAGTTCTGAAGAGACCCAGTACTTC; CDR3 protein: CSATLSLTSSEETQYF; D gene: -; V gene: TRBV20-1; J gene: TRBJ2-5; clone size: many
CDR3 DNA: TGCAGTGCTAGTAGGCCCGGACAGGGTGCCGGGGAGCTGTTTTTT; CDR3 protein: CSASRPGQGAGELFF; D gene: TRBD1; V gene: TRBV20-1; J gene: TRBJ2-2; clone size: many
CDR3 DNA: TGTGCCAGCAGCGGACAGGGGATGAACACTGAAGCTTTCTTT; CDR3 protein: CASSGQGMNTEAFF; D gene: TRBD1; V gene: TRBV6-1; J gene: TRBJ1-1; clone size: many
CDR3 DNA: TGCAGTGCTAGCTTGCAGGGGGAGACCCAGTACTTC; CDR3 protein: CSASLQGETQYF; D gene: -; V gene: TRBV20-1; J gene: TRBJ2-5; clone size: many
CDR3 DNA: TGCGCCAGCCACCTCTTGGGGGCAGGGGGGGCCAACGTCCTGACTTTC; CDR3 protein: CASHLLGAGGANVLTF; D gene: -; V gene: TRBV5-1; J gene: TRBJ2-6; clone size: many
CDR3 DNA: TGCGCCAGCAGAGGGACTAGCGGGATCGAGACCCAGTACTTC; CDR3 protein: CASRGTSGIETQYF; D gene: TRBD2; V gene: TRBV5-1; J gene: TRBJ2-5; clone size: few
CDR3 DNA: TGCGCCAGCAGCTTGAGGGCAGGGGGCTCCTACGAGCAGTACTTC; CDR3 protein: CASSLRAGGSYEQYF; D gene: TRBD1; V gene: TRBV5-1; J gene: TRBJ2-7; clone size: many
CDR3 DNA: TGTGCCAGCAGCCAACAGGGGCGGAACACTGAAGCTTTCTTT; CDR3 protein: CASSQQGRNTEAFF; D gene: TRBD1; V gene: TRBV6-6; J gene: TRBJ1-1; clone size: many
CDR3 DNA: TGCAGTGCTAGAGATATGGCCGATGGCTACACCTTC; CDR3 protein: CSARDMADGYTF; D gene: -; V gene: TRBV20-1; J gene: TRBJ1-2; clone size: many
CDR3 DNA: TGCGCCAGCAGCTTGGCCGGGGGGAGCACCTACAATGAGCAGTTCTTC; CDR3 protein: CASSLAGGSTYNEQFF; D gene: TRBD2; V gene: TRBV5-1; J gene: TRBJ2-1; clone size: many
CDR3 DNA: TGCGCCAGCAGCTTGAGGGGACTAGCGGAAGCGGGGGAGCTGTTTTTT; CDR3 protein: CASSLRGLAEAGELFF; D gene: TRBD2; V gene: TRBV5-1; J gene: TRBJ2-2; clone size: many
CDR3 DNA: TGCGCCAGCAGCTTGGCCCCTACAGGGAACAATCAGCCCCAGCATTTT; CDR3 protein: CASSLAPTGNNQPQHF; D gene: -; V gene: TRBV5-1; J gene: TRBJ1-5; clone size: many
CDR3 DNA: TGTGCCAGCAGCCCCCGGACTACCGATACGCAGTATTTT; CDR3 protein: CASSPRTTDTQYF; D gene: -; V gene: TRBV12-3/TRBV12-4; J gene: TRBJ2-3; clone size: many
CDR3 DNA: TGTGCCAGCAGCTGGGGAGTAGTCTACGAGCAGTACTTC; CDR3 protein: CASSWGVVYEQYF; D gene: -; V gene: TRBV7-2; J gene: TRBJ2-7; clone size: many
CDR3 DNA: TGCAGTGCTAGTGGGCAGGGTAGAGAGCAGTTCTTC; CDR3 protein: CSASGQGREQFF; D gene: -; V gene: TRBV20-1; J gene: TRBJ2-1; clone size: -
CDR3 DNA: TGTGCCAGCAAAAGGGGGGACAGACAGGCTAACTATGGCTACACCTTC; CDR3 protein: CASKRGDRQANYGYTF; D gene: TRBD1; V gene: TRBV5-5; J gene: TRBJ1-2; clone size: many
CDR3 DNA: TGCGCCAGCAGCTTGGCGGGACTAGCGAAAATCTACAATGAGCAGTTCTTC; CDR3 protein: CASSLAGLAKIYNEQFF; D gene: TRBD2; V gene: TRBV5-1; J gene: TRBJ2-1; clone size: many
CDR3 DNA: TGCAGTGCTAGAGACCGAGCGAGCGGGAGAATCTACGAGCAGTACTTC; CDR3 protein: CSARDRASGRIYEQYF; D gene: TRBD2; V gene: TRBV20-1; J gene: TRBJ2-7; clone size: many
CDR3 DNA: TGTGCCAGTAGCTGGGACACTGAAGCTTTCTTT; CDR3 protein: CASSWDTEAFF; D gene: -; V gene: TRBV19; J gene: TRBJ1-1; clone size: many
CDR3 DNA: TGCGCCAGCAGCTTGGACGGGGTTCAGCCCCAGCATTTT; CDR3 protein: CASSLDGVQPQHF; D gene: -; V gene: TRBV5-1; J gene: TRBJ1-5; clone size: many
CDR3 DNA: TGTGCCTCCCTCCGTGGGACAGACACCGGGGAGCTGTTTTTT; CDR3 protein: CASLRGTDTGELFF; D gene: TRBD1; V gene: TRBV12-3/TRBV12-4; J gene: TRBJ2-2; clone size: many
CDR3 DNA: TGTGCCAGCAGCCCTTCAGGGGGCGCGGGAGACAATGAGCAGTTCTTC; CDR3 protein: CASSPSGGAGDNEQFF; D gene: -; V gene: TRBV7-2; J gene: TRBJ2-1; clone size: many
CDR3 DNA: TGCGCCAGCAGCCAGCAGCAGATCCAAGAGACCCAGTACTTC; CDR3 protein: CASSQQQIQETQYF; D gene: -; V gene: TRBV4-1; J gene: TRBJ2-5; clone size: many
CDR3 DNA: TGTGCCAGCAGACGCCGAACTAGCGGGGCGAACACCGGGGAGCTGTTTTTT; CDR3 protein: CASRRRTSGANTGELFF; D gene: TRBD2; V gene: TRBV6-2/TRBV6-3; J gene: TRBJ2-2; clone size: many
CDR3 DNA: TGTGCCAGCAGCCAAGATAGCGGGGGGGCCTACAATGAGCAGTTCTTC; CDR3 protein: CASSQDSGGAYNEQFF; D gene: TRBD2; V gene: TRBV4-2; J gene: TRBJ2-1; clone size: many
CDR3 DNA: TGCAGCGTTGAATTTCGGGTCATCGGTGGGACTGAAGCTTTCTTT; CDR3 protein: CSVEFRVIGGTEAFF; D gene: -; V gene: TRBV29-1; J gene: TRBJ1-1; clone size: many
CDR3 DNA: TGTGCCAGCAGTTTACGATCGAACGAACATACGCAGTATTTT; CDR3 protein: CASSLRSNEHTQYF; D gene: -; V gene: TRBV12-3/TRBV12-4; J gene: TRBJ2-3; clone size: many
CDR3 DNA: TGTGCCAGCTCACTCGACAGGACAAACTATGGCTACACCTTC; CDR3 protein: CASSLDRTNYGYTF; D gene: -; V gene: TRBV18; J gene: TRBJ1-2; clone size: many
CDR3 DNA: TGTGCCAGCAGCTTAGTCGGGTGGAAGGGCCATGAGCAGTTCTTC; CDR3 protein: CASSLVGWKGHEQFF; D gene: -; V gene: TRBV7-8; J gene: TRBJ2-1; clone size: many
CDR3 DNA: TGTGCCACCAGCAGTAGAGGGACTAGCGGGAGAGGATTCCGGGAGCAGTACTTC; CDR3 protein: CATSSRGTSGRGFREQYF; D gene: TRBD2; V gene: TRBV15; J gene: TRBJ2-7; clone size: many
CDR3 DNA: TGCAGTGCTGATGAGGGAGATACGCAGTATTTT; CDR3 protein: CSADEGDTQYF; D gene: -; V gene: TRBV20-1; J gene: TRBJ2-3; clone size: medium-sized
CDR3 DNA: TGTGCCAGCAGCCCCTCGGCGGGGGGGCTGAATACGCAGTATTTT; CDR3 protein: CASSPSAGGLNTQYF; D gene: TRBD2; V gene: TRBV9; J gene: TRBJ2-3; clone size: many
CDR3 DNA: TGTGCCAGCAGCCCCAGTGGCCCTGGAAACACCATATATTTT; CDR3 protein: CASSPSGPGNTIYF; D gene: -; V gene: TRBV7-9; J gene: TRBJ1-3; clone size: many
CDR3 DNA: TGTGCCAGCAGCGAACCCCCGGGACTAACCACAGATACGCAGTATTTT; CDR3 protein: CASSEPPGLTTDTQYF; D gene: TRBD2; V gene: TRBV7-2; J gene: TRBJ2-3; clone size: many
CDR3 DNA: TGCGCCAGCAGCCCTGCCAGGGCCACCTCCTACGAGCAGTACTTC; CDR3 protein: CASSPARATSYEQYF; D gene: -; V gene: TRBV5-1; J gene: TRBJ2-7; clone size: many